The source of this TCR beta chain is a study of CD8 T cells in ankylosing spondylitis. Findings and limits, study-wide: Reportedly, significant enrichment of disease-linked clones occurred in matched ankylosing spondylitis synovial fluid. Some motif variants had been reported before (in reactive arthritis synovial fluid and blood). Made up of eight highly homologous variants, a TCR beta motif appeared characteristic of ankylosing spondylitis blood.

The ends lost 4 bases at V and 0 bases at J; junction bases unmatched: 7. The CDR3 runs to 18 residues. CDR1 is DFQATT, CDR2 SNEGSKA, per germline (reference sequence). This clonotype has a handful of counts. The antigen is unknown. Making use of molecular barcodes, quantitative 5'-RACE generated TCR beta libraries. One entry per CDR3 protein results from TCRdb running MiXCR on the 5' RACE reads. The sample shows 200,000 to 300,000 distinct CDR3 sequences, about 10% of them seen only once. The source is a male donor with ankylosing spondylitis or in good health (not recorded which). The sample was blood, either unsorted or a sorted T cell fraction (not recorded which). The chain couples TRBV20-1 to TRBJ2-4; TRBD2 agrees at 15 bases. The CDR3 loop is CSAIPGLAGGLAKNIQYF. In DNA, the CDR3 is TGCAGTGCTATACCGGGACTAGCGGGGGGACTAGCCAAAAACATTCAGTACTTC.